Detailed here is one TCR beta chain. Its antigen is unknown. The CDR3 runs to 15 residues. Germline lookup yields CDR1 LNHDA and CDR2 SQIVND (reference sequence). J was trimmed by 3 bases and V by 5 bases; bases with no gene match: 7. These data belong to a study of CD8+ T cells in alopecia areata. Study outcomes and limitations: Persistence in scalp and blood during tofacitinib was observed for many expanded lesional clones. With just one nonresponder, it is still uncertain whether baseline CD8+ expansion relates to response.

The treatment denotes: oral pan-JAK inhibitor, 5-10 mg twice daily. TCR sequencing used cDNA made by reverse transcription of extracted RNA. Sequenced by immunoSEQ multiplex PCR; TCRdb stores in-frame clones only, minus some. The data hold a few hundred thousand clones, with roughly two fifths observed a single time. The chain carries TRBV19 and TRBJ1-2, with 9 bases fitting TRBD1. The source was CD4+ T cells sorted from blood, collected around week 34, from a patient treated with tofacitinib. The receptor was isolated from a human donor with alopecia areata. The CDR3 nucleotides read TGTGCCAGTAGTGCCGGGACAGGGAGCCACTATGGCTACACCTTC. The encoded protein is CASSAGTGSHYGYTF.